This section outlines one TCR beta chain sequence together with its context. No antigen is known for it. The sample originates from a study of cytomegalovirus exposure and HLA in healthy donors. Trimming stripped 4 bases from V and 1 base from J, with 10 bases between. CDR1 and CDR2 from the germline V gene are SQVTM and ANQGSEA. The CDR3 has 13 amino acids. The study, taken as a whole, reports: For most TCR sequences rarity was the rule, although some public TCRs occurred in many donors.

Data came from immunoSEQ multiplex PCR; TCRdb stores just in-frame clones and leaves some out. The sample lists hundreds of thousands of clones; about 88% were seen once. The chain recombines TRBV29-1 with TRBJ2-5, with D possibly being TRBD2 (5 bases). The sample comprised PBMCs. The sequence came from a man in his late teens or twenties in good health and CMV-seropositive. For the CDR3, the DNA is TGCAGCGTTGCTGCGGGCCTCCAAGAGACCCAGTACTTC. It translates to CSVAAGLQETQYF.